Following are 31 T cell receptor beta chains from one sample sequenced in a study of blood T cell repertoires in COVID-19. Method: immunoSEQ multiplex PCR; TCRdb's copy keeps in-frame clones and lacks some. The table shows 270,000 or so clones, with approximately 90% occurring only once. The sample taken for sequencing was PBMCs or T cells enriched from blood (not recorded which). The receptors stem from a middle-aged man who had been exposed to COVID-19.

V is TRBV29-1 and J is TRBJ1-3; TRBD1 is a possible D gene (6 bases). The length of the CDR3 is 19 residues. CDR1 is SQVTM, CDR2 ANQGSEA, per germline. Deletions cut 2 bases from V and 3 bases from J, with 26 bases between. The CDR3 region is CSVELVAVNGGLFGNTIYF. The CDR3 nucleotides read TGCAGCGTTGAATTGGTTGCGGTGAACGGGGGGCTCTTTGGAAACACCATATATTTT.

V is TRBV5-1 and J is TRBJ2-2; perhaps TRBD2 as D (5 bases). The germline V gene encodes CDR1 SGHRS and CDR2 YFSETQ. The CDR3 has 15 residues. V lost 7 bases and J 2 bases, leaving 15 bases between the germline ends. In DNA form, the CDR3 reads TGCGCCAGCGACCCCGGGAACCTTAACACCGGGGAGCTGTTTTTT. Translating it yields CASDPGNLNTGELFF.

CDR3 residues: CASSEIQDEQFF. The CDR3 DNA follows: TGTGCCAGCAGCGAAATCCAGGATGAGCAGTTCTTC. The chain has TRBV11-3 and TRBJ2-1; D is undetermined. The CDR3 totals 12 residues. The germline V and J ends were trimmed by 5 bases and 8 bases, with 10 bases remaining between them. The germline V gene has CDR1 SGHNT and CDR2 YENEEA.

The chain links TRBV4-2 to TRBJ2-7; 8 bases fit TRBD2. This CDR3 comprises 14 residues. J was trimmed by 5 bases and V by 4 bases; bases with no gene match: 7. Germline values: CDR1 LGHNA, CDR2 YNFKEQ. The CDR3 bases are TGTGCCAGCAGCCCTCGGGAGGGCGGCGACGAGCAGTACTTC. Its translation: CASSPREGGDEQYF.

This chain links TRBV10-3 with TRBJ1-1, with D possibly TRBD1 on 6 matching bases. The V and J ends lost 8 bases and 0 bases respectively, with 13 bases between them. Germline V gene sequence: CDR1 ENHRY, CDR2 SYGVKD. The CDR3 contains 14 residues. The CDR3 is CAIWDTSMNTEAFF. CDR3 nucleotides: TGTGCCATCTGGGACACCTCAATGAACACTGAAGCTTTCTTT.

The rearrangement joins TRBV3-1 (or the pseudogene TRBV3-2) to TRBJ1-2; D gene uncertain. The ends were cut back, 4 bases at V and 5 bases at J, with 17 bases in the middle. Germline V CDR1 and CDR2: LGHDT, YNNKEL (reference sequence). The CDR3 runs 15 residues. The CDR3 loop reads CASSRTLESRYGYTF. CDR3 DNA: TGTGCCAGCAGCCGCACCCTCGAGTCTCGATATGGCTACACCTTC.

The chain links TRBV9 to TRBJ1-1, with D tentatively TRBD1 (6 bases). The CDR3 runs 14 residues. V was cut by 4 bases and J by 5 bases, with 15 bases left in between. Germline values: CDR1 SGDLS, CDR2 YYNGEE. In DNA, the CDR3 is TGTGCCAGCAGCCCCAGGGGCGCAGGAACTGAAGCTTTCTTT. This translates into CASSPRGAGTEAFF.

V usage is TRBV28 and J usage is TRBJ1-1; D might be TRBD1 (6 bases). The CDR3 covers 16 residues. V was pared by 7 bases and J by 0 bases, with 18 bases between. Germline V gene data show CDR1 as MDHEN and CDR2 as SYDVKM. This CDR3 reads CASTEYRELMNTEAFF. The CDR3 DNA sequence: TGTGCCAGCACCGAATACAGGGAACTTATGAACACTGAAGCTTTCTTT.

The chain is built from TRBV29-1 and TRBJ1-1; a weak D match, TRBD1 (6 bases). The germline gives CDR1 SQVTM, CDR2 ANQGSEA. Trimming stripped 6 bases from V and 1 base from J, with 9 bases between. CDR3 length: 12 residues. The CDR3 DNA follows: TGCAGCGTAAGACAGGAGAACACTGAAGCTTTCTTT. This encodes CSVRQENTEAFF.

This chain joins TRBV18 and TRBJ2-1; TRBD2 aligns across 7 bases. Germline V gene lookup returns CDR1 KGHSH and CDR2 LQKENI. The CDR3 covers 12 residues. V was pared by 3 bases and J by 9 bases, with 2 bases of the junction left unmatched. Here the CDR3 DNA reads TGTGCCAGCTCACCGGGAGGGAGTGAGCAGTTCTTC. This translates into CASSPGGSEQFF.

CDR3 sequence (DNA): TGTGCCACCAGTTTGGGCGCTGGGGCCAACGTCCTGACTTTC. It specifies CATSLGAGANVLTF. The chain couples TRBV24-1 to TRBJ2-6; D not certain. In germline, CDR1 is KGHDR, CDR2 SFDVKD. This CDR3 contains 14 residues. The germline V and J ends were trimmed by 6 bases and 2 bases, with 7 bases remaining between them.

The gene calls are TRBV4-2 and TRBJ1-2, with 8 bases fitting TRBD1. There are 13 residues in the CDR3. V lost 5 bases to trimming and J lost 8 bases; unmatched junction nucleotides: 7. Germline CDR1 and CDR2: LGHNA and YNFKEQ. The CDR3 spells CASSLETGEGYTF. The DNA of the CDR3 is TGTGCCAGCAGCTTGGAGACAGGGGAGGGCTACACCTTC.

The chain joins TRBV24-1 to TRBJ2-5, with 8 nucleotides matching TRBD1. The CDR3 has 14 residues. CDR1 and CDR2 from the germline V gene are KGHDR and SFDVKD. J gave up 2 bases and V 5 bases, and 3 bases lay outside the gene matches. The CDR3 coding sequence is TGTGCCACCAGTGCGACAGGGGTTCAAGAGACCCAGTACTTC. Translation gives CATSATGVQETQYF.

This clone was counted a few times. The CDR3 loop reads CASSRDRGDTYEQYF. In nucleotides, the CDR3 is TGTGCCAGCTCACGGGACAGGGGAGACACCTACGAGCAGTACTTC. The chain couples TRBV18 to TRBJ2-7; 10 nucleotides agree with TRBD1. The CDR3 is 15 residues long. CDR1 KGHSH and CDR2 LQKENI come from the germline V gene. V lost 4 bases to trimming and J lost 2 bases; unmatched junction nucleotides: 5.

CDR3 amino acids: CASSQIHSGSHEQYF. CDR3 nucleotide sequence: TGCGCCAGCAGCCAGATTCATAGCGGGAGCCACGAGCAGTACTTC. The chain links TRBV4-1 to TRBJ2-7; 9 bases align to TRBD2. V trimming: 3 bases; J trimming: 5 bases; junction bases outside the gene matches: 8. CDR1 is MGHRA and CDR2 is YSYEKL in the germline V gene. This CDR3 is built from 15 residues.

The chain joins TRBV5-4 to TRBJ2-7; D might be TRBD2 (6 bases). The CDR3 runs to 14 residues. Germline loops: CDR1 SGHNT, CDR2 YYREEE (reference sequence). V lost 3 bases and J lost 4, with 14 bases in between. CDR3 in DNA: TGTGCCAGCAGCTCCGCCGGGGGAAGGTACGAGCAGTACTTC. It yields the protein CASSSAGGRYEQYF.

This chain links TRBV5-6 with TRBJ1-5; D might be TRBD1 (6 bases). The CDR3 length is 15 residues. The germline V gene has CDR1 SGHDT and CDR2 YYEEEE. V was pared by 0 bases and J by 0 bases, with 7 bases between. CDR3 sequence (DNA): TGTGCCAGCAGCTTGGAGGGGGTTAGCAATCAGCCCCAGCATTTT. This codes for CASSLEGVSNQPQHF. Filled out from reference TRBV5-6 and TRBJ1-5, the complete variable domain reads DAGVTQSPTHLIKTRGQQVTLRCSPKSGHDTVSWYQQALGQGPQFIFQYYEEEERQRGNFPDRFSGHQFPNYSSELNVNALLLGDSALYLCASSLEGVSNQPQHFGDGTRLSIL.

The rearrangement links TRBV6-1 to TRBJ2-1, with 11 bases matching TRBD1. The V gene's germline CDR1 is MNHNS and CDR2 SASEGT. The CDR3 consists of 15 residues. Trimming at V came to 3 bases and at J to 7 bases, leaving 5 bases not matched to a gene. CDR3 in DNA: TGTGCCAGCAGTGACGGACAGGGGGCTAGGAATGAGCAGTTCTTC. Its protein is CASSDGQGARNEQFF.

The gene calls are TRBV27 and TRBJ2-6; 7 nucleotides align to TRBD1. In germline, CDR1 is MNHEY, CDR2 SMNVEV (reference sequence). This CDR3 spans 16 amino acids. Losses at the gene ends were 3 bases for V and 6 bases for J; bases not matched to a gene: 8. The DNA for the CDR3 is TGTGCCAGCAGTTTCCAGACAGGGATCAAGGCCAACGTCCTGACTTTC. Encoded protein: CASSFQTGIKANVLTF.

This sequence joins TRBV30 and TRBJ1-1, with a weak D call TRBD1 (5 bases). V lost 3 bases, J lost 3 bases, and 11 bases lay in between. CDR1 GTSNPN and CDR2 SVGIG come from the germline V gene (reference sequence). The CDR3 spans 13 residues. The CDR3 region is CAWSRGRDTEAFF. The DNA for the CDR3 is TGTGCCTGGAGCCGGGGGAGGGACACTGAAGCTTTCTTT.

This rearrangement joins TRBV29-1 to TRBJ1-1, with 7 bases identical to TRBD1. Trimming took 6 bases from V and 7 from J; bases not matched to a gene: 17. The CDR3 spans 15 residues. The germline V gene has CDR1 SQVTM and CDR2 ANQGSEA. In nucleotides, the CDR3 is TGCAGCGTAGGCGCTGGCGACAGGGAAAAAGGTGAAGCTTTCTTT. It encodes CSVGAGDREKGEAFF.

This clone was counted a few times. This chain connects TRBV12-3 or TRBV12-4 to TRBJ2-4; no firm D call. Between the trimmed V and J ends, which lost 4 bases and 8 bases, there was a span of 12 bases. This CDR3 comprises 13 residues. The CDR3 nucleotides read TGTGCCAGCAGTTACCAGGTATCGGACATTCAGTACTTC. Residues: CASSYQVSDIQYF.

This chain uses TRBV3-1 (or the pseudogene TRBV3-2) with TRBJ1-1; D gene ambiguous. The CDR3 sequence is 14 residues long. CDR1 is LGHDT, CDR2 YNNKEL, per germline (reference sequence). Trimming shortened V by 1 base and J by 1 base, and 7 bases separated the two germline ends. The CDR3: CASSQGASNTEAFF. The CDR3 coding sequence is TGTGCCAGCAGCCAAGGGGCATCGAACACTGAAGCTTTCTTT.

This chain uses TRBV15 with TRBJ1-6; 7 bases align to TRBD1. CDR1 is LNHNV, CDR2 YYDKDF, per germline (reference sequence). The CDR3 runs 16 residues. After removal of 4 bases from V and 3 bases from J, the junction contained 6 bases not matched to a gene. CDR3 in DNA: TGTGCCACCAGCAAAAGGACAGGAAACTATAATTCACCCCTCCACTTT. Translated, it gives CATSKRTGNYNSPLHF.

The gene calls are TRBV28 and TRBJ1-6; no firm D call. Trimming removed 6 bases at V and 7 bases at J, with 13 bases between. Germline V gene lookup returns CDR1 MDHEN and CDR2 SYDVKM. The CDR3 contains 14 residues. The CDR3 loop is CASRPGAVNSPLHF. CDR3 sequence (DNA): TGTGCCAGCAGGCCGGGAGCGGTCAATTCACCCCTCCACTTT.

The count of this clone is one. The chain combines TRBV7-2 with TRBJ2-1; 13 nucleotides line up with TRBD2. The CDR3 is 16 residues long. V lost 8 bases and J lost 4; bases outside the gene matches: 8. Germline V gives CDR1 SGHTA, CDR2 FQGNSA. The CDR3 DNA reads TGTGCCAGCGTAGGGACTAGCGGGATAATTTACAATGAGCAGTTCTTC. It specifies CASVGTSGIIYNEQFF.

This rearrangement joins TRBV14 to TRBJ2-7; D remains unclear. The germline gives CDR1 SGHDN, CDR2 FVKESK. V lost 0 bases and J 2 bases, leaving 5 bases between the germline ends. The CDR3 is made up of 13 amino acids. The CDR3 region is CASSQDKTYEQYF. CDR3 DNA: TGTGCCAGCAGCCAAGATAAAACCTACGAGCAGTACTTC.

A single count supports this clone. This sequence joins TRBV18 and TRBJ2-1, with D maybe TRBD2 (6 bases). V was cut by 3 bases and J by 3 bases, with 12 bases left in between. This CDR3 region has 15 residues. CDR1 is KGHSH, CDR2 LQKENI, per germline. The CDR3 reads CASSPPPGVYNEQFF. The CDR3 nucleotides are TGTGCCAGCTCACCCCCGCCGGGGGTCTACAATGAGCAGTTCTTC.

The chain links TRBV19 to TRBJ2-6, with D possibly TRBD2 on 5 matching bases. The CDR3 runs 14 residues. Germline-derived CDR1 and CDR2 are LNHDA and SQIVND (reference sequence). Trimming removed 7 bases from V and 0 bases from J, with 7 bases in between. CDR3 DNA: TGTGCCAGTAAAGGACTCTCTGGGGCCAACGTCCTGACTTTC. This gives the protein CASKGLSGANVLTF. Full variable domain (rest looked up from reference TRBV19 and TRBJ2-6): DGGITQSPKYLFRKEGQNVTLSCEQNLNHDAMYWYRQDPGQGLRLIYYSQIVNDFQKGDIAEGYSVSREKKESFPLTVTSAQKNPTAFYLCASKGLSGANVLTFGAGSRLTVL.

The chain carries TRBV4-1 and TRBJ2-7; D call uncertain. Germline V lookup: CDR1 MGHRA, CDR2 YSYEKL. V was shortened by 1 base and J by 3 bases, with 10 bases between the two germline ends. The CDR3 length is 14 residues. CDR3 in DNA: TGCGCCAGCAGCCAAGTCAGGTACAACTACGAGCAGTACTTC. This codes for CASSQVRYNYEQYF.

This chain connects TRBV6-5 to TRBJ2-7; no firm D call. Germline-derived CDR1 and CDR2 are MNHEY and SVGAGI. The CDR3 length is 12 residues. V lost 9 bases to trimming and J lost 3 bases, with 12 bases between them. The CDR3 DNA is TGTGCCAGTTATAGCTTTGGCTACGAGCAGTACTTC. It is translated as CASYSFGYEQYF.